The sequence of this T cell receptor beta chain was determined in a study of cytomegalovirus exposure and HLA in healthy donors. Study-level background: The same platform as the roughly 630 first-cohort repertoires was used for the 120 validation repertoires, a later analysis reported.

Study-wide findings and caveats: The tendency of first-cohort TCR clusters to co-occur in the roughly 130 validation repertoires emerged from a later analysis. Despite most TCR sequences being rare, some public TCRs occurred in many donors. The study listed roughly 150 cytomegalovirus-associated TCR beta chains.

Libraries were prepared by immunoSEQ multiplex PCR; TCRdb keeps only in-frame clonotypes and omits some of them. The table shows a few hundred thousand clones, with over 70% occurring only once. In the case of this clone: Its matching antigen is unknown.

The sequence came from a woman aged 30 to 39 in good health and CMV-seropositive. The specimen was PBMCs.

CDR3 loop: CASIPLTGETSSYEQYF. The CDR3 DNA sequence: TGTGCCAGCATCCCCCTCACCGGGGAGACAAGCTCCTACGAGCAGTACTTC. The chain joins TRBV7-9 to TRBJ2-7; TRBD2 might be the D (5 bases). Germline lookup yields CDR1 SEHNR and CDR2 FQNEAQ (reference sequence). The CDR3 covers 17 residues. The V gene lost 7 bases and the J gene lost 0 bases, with 22 bases spanning the gap. The full variable domain, in which reference TRBV7-9 and TRBJ2-7 provide the parts outside the CDR3, is DTGVSQNPRHKITKRGQNVTFRCDPISEHNRLYWYRQTLGQGPEFLTYFQNEAQLEKSRLLSDRFSAERPKGSFSTLEIQRTEQGDSAMYLCASIPLTGETSSYEQYFGPGTRLTVT.